Listed below are T cell receptor beta chains from one sample, sequenced in a study of T cell repertoires in cytomegalovirus infection. In TCRdb, the reads were re-called with MiXCR into one record per CDR3 protein. The table records some 480,000 distinct CDR3 sequences, 30% to 35% of them present only once. Their antigens remain unidentified. The material sequenced was cultured PBMCs, taken from culture after CMV antigen stimulation. The receptors originated from a human donor in good health (CMV status not recorded). Some clones in this sample may be carry-over from other donors' samples. Both conserved end residues are part of each CDR3. The D gene is left open where the match is weak. A clone size is listed for some rows: how often the clone was seen (once, few, many), or a class if it is expanded.

v_call,j_call,d_call,clone_size,cdr3_nt,cdr3_aa
TRBV7-2,TRBJ2-1,TRBD2,.,TGTGCCAGCAGCTCCCCCCATGTAGCGGGAGAGTACAATGAGCAGTTCTTC,CASSSPHVAGEYNEQFF
TRBV27,TRBJ2-1,.,.,TGTGCCAGCAGAACCTCCAGTGGGAGGAGGTACAATGAGCAGTTCTTC,CASRTSSGRRYNEQFF
TRBV7-8,TRBJ2-2,.,.,TGTGCCAGCAGCTTTCGGGGATTCCGCACCGGGGAGCTGTTTTTT,CASSFRGFRTGELFF
TRBV27,TRBJ1-1,TRBD1,few,TGTGCCAGCAGTCCAATGGCAGGGGGGGAAGACACTGAAGCTTTCTTT,CASSPMAGGEDTEAFF
TRBV6-2/TRBV6-3,TRBJ2-7,TRBD2,few,TGTGCCAGCAGTTCGGCGGGAGGGGTGAGGTACGAGCAGTACTTC,CASSSAGGVRYEQYF
TRBV15,TRBJ2-3,.,.,TGTGCCACCAGCAGAGTGGCTAGCGGCACAGATACGCAGTATTTT,CATSRVASGTDTQYF
TRBV12-3/TRBV12-4,TRBJ2-1,.,.,TGTGCCAGCAGTTTGCGGGGAAACTACAATGAGCAGTTCTTC,CASSLRGNYNEQFF
TRBV4-1,TRBJ2-7,TRBD2,.,TGCGCCAGCAGCCAAGATAGCGGGGCCCCCTACGAGCAGTACTTC,CASSQDSGAPYEQYF
TRBV20-1,TRBJ2-3,.,.,TGCAGTGCTAGGGTGACTAGTCGCTCTACTTATACGCAGTATTTT,CSARVTSRSTYTQYF
TRBV28,TRBJ2-1,.,many,TGTGCCAGCAGTTCGGAAGTCTACAATGAGCAGTTCTTC,CASSSEVYNEQFF
TRBV7-8,TRBJ2-3,.,few,TGTGCCAGCAGCTATACGGCCGCTAGCGCTAGCACAGATACGCAGTATTTT,CASSYTAASASTDTQYF
TRBV7-9,TRBJ2-3,.,.,TGTGCCAGCAGCCCCTTAGGAGGGCCGGCAGATACGCAGTATTTT,CASSPLGGPADTQYF
TRBV29-1,TRBJ2-3,.,few,TGCAGCGTTGAACGTGTTAGCACAGATACGCAGTATTTT,CSVERVSTDTQYF
TRBV7-3,TRBJ2-2,.,.,TGTGCCAGCAGCAGGGGTAGCGCGAACACCGGGGAGCTGTTTTTT,CASSRGSANTGELFF
TRBV6-1,TRBJ2-7,.,.,TGTGCCAGCAGTAGTCCGACAGATAACTCCTACGAGCAGTACTTC,CASSSPTDNSYEQYF
TRBV9,TRBJ2-7,.,.,TGTGCCAGCAGCGTAGCTCAAGGACTGACCTACGAGCAGTACTTC,CASSVAQGLTYEQYF
TRBV6-2/TRBV6-3,TRBJ2-2,TRBD1,many,TGTGCCAGCAGAATTACTTACCCGGGACAGGGACCCACCGGGGAGCTGTTTTTT,CASRITYPGQGPTGELFF
TRBV6-2/TRBV6-3,TRBJ2-2,TRBD2,few,TGTGCCAGCAGCATAACGACTAGCGAGTCGAACACCGGGGAGCTGTTTTTT,CASSITTSESNTGELFF
TRBV7-2,TRBJ2-3,TRBD2,few,TGTGCCAGCAGCAGAATGGGACTAGCGGGAGAGGGAACAGATACGCAGTATTTT,CASSRMGLAGEGTDTQYF
TRBV11-2,TRBJ2-3,TRBD2,many,TGTGCCAGCACCTTTTTGTCCGGGACTAGGAAGAGGGTGCAGTATTTT,CASTFLSGTRKRVQYF
TRBV5-4,TRBJ1-2,.,.,TGTGCCAGCAGCTTGGAGCCGGGTGAATACTATGGCTACACCTTC,CASSLEPGEYYGYTF
TRBV7-6,TRBJ1-1,.,.,TGTGCCAGCAGATCAACAGGGTCCGACACTGAAGCTTTCTTT,CASRSTGSDTEAFF
TRBV12-3/TRBV12-4,TRBJ1-1,TRBD1,many,TGTGCCAGCAGCATAACAGGGGGGGAAGCTTTCTTT,CASSITGGEAFF
TRBV6-6,TRBJ1-5,.,.,TGTGCCAGCAGTTACCTAATGGGTGATCATCAGCCCCAGCATTTT,CASSYLMGDHQPQHF